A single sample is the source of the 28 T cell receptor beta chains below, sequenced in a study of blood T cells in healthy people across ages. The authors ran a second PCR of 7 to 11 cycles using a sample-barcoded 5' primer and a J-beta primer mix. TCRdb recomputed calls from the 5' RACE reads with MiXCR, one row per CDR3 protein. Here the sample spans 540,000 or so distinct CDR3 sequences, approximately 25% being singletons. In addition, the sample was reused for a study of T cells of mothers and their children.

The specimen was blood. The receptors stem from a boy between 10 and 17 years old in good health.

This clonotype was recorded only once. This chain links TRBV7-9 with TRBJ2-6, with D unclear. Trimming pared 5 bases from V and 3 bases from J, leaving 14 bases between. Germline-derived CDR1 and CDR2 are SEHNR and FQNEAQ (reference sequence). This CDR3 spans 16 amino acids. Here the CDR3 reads CASSLLRSGGANVLTF. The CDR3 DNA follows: TGTGCCAGCAGCCTCCTCAGGAGTGGTGGGGCCAACGTCCTGACTTTC.

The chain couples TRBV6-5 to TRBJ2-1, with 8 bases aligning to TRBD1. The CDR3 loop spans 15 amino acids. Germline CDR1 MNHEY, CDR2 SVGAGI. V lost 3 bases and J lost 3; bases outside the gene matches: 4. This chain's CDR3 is CASSYDRGNYNEQFF. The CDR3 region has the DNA TGTGCCAGCAGTTATGACAGGGGAAACTACAATGAGCAGTTCTTC.

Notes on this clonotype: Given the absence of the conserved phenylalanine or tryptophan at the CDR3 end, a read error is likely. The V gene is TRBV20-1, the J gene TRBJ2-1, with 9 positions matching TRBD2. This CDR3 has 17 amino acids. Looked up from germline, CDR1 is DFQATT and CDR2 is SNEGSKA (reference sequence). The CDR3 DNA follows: TGCAGTGCTAGGGGGGTGGTAGCGGGAGTCGCCTACAGTGAGCAGTTCCTC. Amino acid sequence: CSARGVVAGVAYSEQFL.

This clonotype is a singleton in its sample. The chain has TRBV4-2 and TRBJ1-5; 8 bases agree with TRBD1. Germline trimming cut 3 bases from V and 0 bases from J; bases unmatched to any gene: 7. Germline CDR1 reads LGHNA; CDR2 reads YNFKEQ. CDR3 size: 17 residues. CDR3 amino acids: CASSHTQGGDSNQPQHF. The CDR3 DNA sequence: TGTGCCAGCAGCCATACACAGGGGGGAGATAGCAATCAGCCCCAGCATTTT.

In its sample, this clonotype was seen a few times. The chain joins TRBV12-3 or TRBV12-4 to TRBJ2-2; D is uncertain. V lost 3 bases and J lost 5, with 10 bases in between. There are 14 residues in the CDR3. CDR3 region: CASSLGWGTGELFF. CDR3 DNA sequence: TGTGCCAGCAGTTTGGGGTGGGGTACCGGGGAGCTGTTTTTT.

The chain's CDR3 is CASSSPTGKGNYEQYF. In DNA, the CDR3 is TGTGCCAGCAGCTCCCCGACAGGGAAAGGGAACTACGAGCAGTACTTC. V usage is TRBV6-1 and J usage is TRBJ2-7; 7 positions match TRBD1. Germline CDR1 MNHNS, CDR2 SASEGT. V lost 6 bases and J lost 3; bases outside the gene matches: 14. There are 16 residues in the CDR3.

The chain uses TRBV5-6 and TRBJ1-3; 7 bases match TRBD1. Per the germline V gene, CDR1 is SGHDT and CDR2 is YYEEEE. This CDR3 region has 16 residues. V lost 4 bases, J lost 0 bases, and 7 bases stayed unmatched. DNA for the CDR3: TGTGCCAGCAGCGCGGGACAGTCGAGCTCTGGAAACACCATATATTTT. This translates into CASSAGQSSSGNTIYF.

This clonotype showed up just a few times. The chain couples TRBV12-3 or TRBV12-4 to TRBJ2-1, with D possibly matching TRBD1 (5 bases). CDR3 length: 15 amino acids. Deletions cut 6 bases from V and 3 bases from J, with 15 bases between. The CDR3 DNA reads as TGTGCCAGCAGGCCTCACCAGGGCAACTACAATGAGCAGTTCTTC. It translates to CASRPHQGNYNEQFF.

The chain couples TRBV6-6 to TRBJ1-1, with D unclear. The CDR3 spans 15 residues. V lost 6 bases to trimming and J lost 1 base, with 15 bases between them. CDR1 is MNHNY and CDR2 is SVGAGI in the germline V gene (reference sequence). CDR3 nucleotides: TGTGCCAGCAGAAACGGCGGGCTTGAGAACACTGAAGCTTTCTTT. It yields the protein CASRNGGLENTEAFF.

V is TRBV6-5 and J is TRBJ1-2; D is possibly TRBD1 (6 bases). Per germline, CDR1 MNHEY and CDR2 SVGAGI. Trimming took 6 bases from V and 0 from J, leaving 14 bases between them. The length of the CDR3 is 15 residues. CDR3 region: CASSTSRGPNYGYTF. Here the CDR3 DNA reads TGTGCCAGCAGCACGAGCAGGGGTCCTAACTATGGCTACACCTTC.

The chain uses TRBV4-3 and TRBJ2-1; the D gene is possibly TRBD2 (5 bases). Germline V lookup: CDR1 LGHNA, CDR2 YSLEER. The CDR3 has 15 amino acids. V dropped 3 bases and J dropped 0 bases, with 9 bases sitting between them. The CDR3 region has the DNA TGCGCCAGCAGCCACGGGGTGATCTCCTACAATGAGCAGTTCTTC. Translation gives CASSHGVISYNEQFF.

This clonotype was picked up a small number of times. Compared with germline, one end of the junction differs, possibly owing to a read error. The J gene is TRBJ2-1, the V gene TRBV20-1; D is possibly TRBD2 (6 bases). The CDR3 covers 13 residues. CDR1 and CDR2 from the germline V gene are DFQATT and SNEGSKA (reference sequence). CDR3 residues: CSADDASVGEQLF. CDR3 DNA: TGCAGTGCTGACGACGCTAGCGTTGGTGAGCAGCTCTTC.

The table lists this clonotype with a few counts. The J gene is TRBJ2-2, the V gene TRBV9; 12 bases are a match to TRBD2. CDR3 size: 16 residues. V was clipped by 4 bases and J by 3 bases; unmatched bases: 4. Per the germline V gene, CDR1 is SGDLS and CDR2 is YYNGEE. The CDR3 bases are TGTGCCAGCAGCTCAGCTAGCGGGAGGGACACCGGGGAGCTGTTTTTT. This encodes CASSSASGRDTGELFF.

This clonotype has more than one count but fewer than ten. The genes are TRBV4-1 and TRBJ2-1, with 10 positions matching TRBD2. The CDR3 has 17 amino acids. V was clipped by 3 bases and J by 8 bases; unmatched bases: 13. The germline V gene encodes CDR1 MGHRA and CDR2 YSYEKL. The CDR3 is CASSHISLAGDKDEQFF. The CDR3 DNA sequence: TGCGCCAGCAGCCATATCTCCCTAGCGGGAGATAAGGATGAGCAGTTCTTC.

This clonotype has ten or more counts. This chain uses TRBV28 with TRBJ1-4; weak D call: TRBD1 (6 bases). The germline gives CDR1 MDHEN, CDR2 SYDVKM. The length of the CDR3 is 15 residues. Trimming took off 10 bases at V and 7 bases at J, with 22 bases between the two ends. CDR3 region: CATTGGAYGSEKLFF. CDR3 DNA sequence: TGTGCCACCACCGGGGGCGCGTATGGTTCTGAAAAACTGTTTTTT.

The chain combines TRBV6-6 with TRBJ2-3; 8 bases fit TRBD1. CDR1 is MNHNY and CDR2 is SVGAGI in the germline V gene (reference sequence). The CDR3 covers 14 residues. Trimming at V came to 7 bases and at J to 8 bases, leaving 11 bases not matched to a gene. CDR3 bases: TGTGCCAGCACCGCAGGCGAACAGGGGGGTACGCAGTATTTT. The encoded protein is CASTAGEQGGTQYF.

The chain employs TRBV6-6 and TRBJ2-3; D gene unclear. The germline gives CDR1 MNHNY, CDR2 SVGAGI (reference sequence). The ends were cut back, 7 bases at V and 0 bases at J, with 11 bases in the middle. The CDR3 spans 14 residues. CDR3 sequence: CASNRQASTDTQYF. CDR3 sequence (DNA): TGTGCCAGCAATAGGCAGGCTAGCACAGATACGCAGTATTTT.

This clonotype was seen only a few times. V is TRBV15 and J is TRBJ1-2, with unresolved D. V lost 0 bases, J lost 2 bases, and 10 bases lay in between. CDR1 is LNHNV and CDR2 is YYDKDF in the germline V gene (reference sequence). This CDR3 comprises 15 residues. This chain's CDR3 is CATSRDLKENYGYTF. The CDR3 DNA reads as TGTGCCACCAGCAGAGATCTAAAAGAGAACTATGGCTACACCTTC.

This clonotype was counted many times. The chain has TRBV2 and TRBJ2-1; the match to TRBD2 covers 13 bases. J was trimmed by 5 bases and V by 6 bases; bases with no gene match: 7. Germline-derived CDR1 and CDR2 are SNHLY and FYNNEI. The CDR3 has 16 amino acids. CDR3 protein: CASRSRGTSGNNEQFF. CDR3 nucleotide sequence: TGTGCCAGCAGATCGCGGGGGACTAGCGGGAACAATGAGCAGTTCTTC.

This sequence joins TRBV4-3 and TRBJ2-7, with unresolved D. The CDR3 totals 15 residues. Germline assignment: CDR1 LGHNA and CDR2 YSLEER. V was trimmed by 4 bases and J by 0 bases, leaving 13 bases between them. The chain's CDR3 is CASSPRPTSSYEQYF. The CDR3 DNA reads TGCGCCAGCAGCCCCCGCCCGACAAGCTCCTACGAGCAGTACTTC.

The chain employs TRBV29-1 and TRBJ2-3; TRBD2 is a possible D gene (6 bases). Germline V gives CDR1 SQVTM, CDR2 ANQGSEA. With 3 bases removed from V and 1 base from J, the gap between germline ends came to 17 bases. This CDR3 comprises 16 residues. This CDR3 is CSVDPGRGRGTDTQYF. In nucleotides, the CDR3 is TGCAGCGTTGACCCCGGGCGGGGAAGGGGCACAGATACGCAGTATTTT.

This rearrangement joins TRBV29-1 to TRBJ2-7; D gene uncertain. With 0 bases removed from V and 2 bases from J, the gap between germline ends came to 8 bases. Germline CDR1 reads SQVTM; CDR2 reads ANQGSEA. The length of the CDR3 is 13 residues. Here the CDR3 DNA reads TGCAGCGTTGAAGACGAACGGGCCTACGAGCAGTACTTC. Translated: CSVEDERAYEQYF.

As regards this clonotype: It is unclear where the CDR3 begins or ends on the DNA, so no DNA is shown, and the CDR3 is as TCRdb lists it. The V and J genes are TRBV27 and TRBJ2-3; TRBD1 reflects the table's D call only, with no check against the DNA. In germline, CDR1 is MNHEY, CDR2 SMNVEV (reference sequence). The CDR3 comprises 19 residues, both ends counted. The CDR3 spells CATGTVPVVLTFGAPMQYF.

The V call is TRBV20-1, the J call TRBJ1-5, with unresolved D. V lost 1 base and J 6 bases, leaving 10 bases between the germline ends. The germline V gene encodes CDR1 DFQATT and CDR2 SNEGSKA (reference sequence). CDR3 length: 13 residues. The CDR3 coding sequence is TGCAGTGCTAGAGGCATAGAAGGTCAGCCCCAGCATTTT. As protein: CSARGIEGQPQHF.

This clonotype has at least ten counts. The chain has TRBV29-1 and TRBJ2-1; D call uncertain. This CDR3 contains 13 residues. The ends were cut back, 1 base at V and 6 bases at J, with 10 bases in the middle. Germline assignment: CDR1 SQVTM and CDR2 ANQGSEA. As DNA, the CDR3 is TGCAGCGTTGAAGGCCTACGAATCAATGAGCAGTTCTTC. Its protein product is CSVEGLRINEQFF.

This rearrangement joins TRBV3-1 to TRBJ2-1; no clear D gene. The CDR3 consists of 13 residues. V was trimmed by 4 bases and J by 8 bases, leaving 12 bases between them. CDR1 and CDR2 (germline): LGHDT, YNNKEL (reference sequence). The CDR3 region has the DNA TGTGCCAGCAGCCCCCGCTCCTGGGATGAGCAGTTCTTC. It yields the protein CASSPRSWDEQFF.

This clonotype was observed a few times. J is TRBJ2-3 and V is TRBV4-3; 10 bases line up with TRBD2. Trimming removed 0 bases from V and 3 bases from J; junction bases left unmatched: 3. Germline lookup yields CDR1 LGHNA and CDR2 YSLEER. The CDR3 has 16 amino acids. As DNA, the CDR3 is TGCGCCAGCAGCCAAGATGCTAGCGGGAGAACAGATACGCAGTATTTT. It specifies CASSQDASGRTDTQYF.

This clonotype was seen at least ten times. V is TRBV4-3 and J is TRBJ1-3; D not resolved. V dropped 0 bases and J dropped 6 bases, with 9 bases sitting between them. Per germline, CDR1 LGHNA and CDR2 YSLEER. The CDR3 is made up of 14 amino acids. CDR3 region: CASSQDVFVNTIYF. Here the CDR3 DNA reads TGCGCCAGCAGCCAAGATGTCTTCGTAAACACCATATATTTT.